The clone carrying this T cell receptor beta chain was detected once. Using constant-segment primers, 5'RACE produced TCR alpha and TCR beta cDNA libraries carrying sample barcodes and UMIs. TCRdb independently ran MiXCR on the 5' RACE reads; one entry per CDR3 protein. The repertoire includes hundreds of thousands of distinct CDR3 sequences, 15% to 20% of them detected once, and roughly 20% sits in the top ten. This specimen belongs to a study of T-cell memory formation after mild COVID-19. This CDR3 is built from 15 residues. Trimming left V 8 bases short and J 0 bases short, with 11 bases between. The germline V gene encodes CDR1 MGHRA and CDR2 YSYEKL.

The rearrangement links TRBV4-1 to TRBJ1-6; D is ambiguous. This TCR was sampled from a man aged 18 to 35 who had mild COVID-19 (a few samples of this study predate the infection). Cell type and time point are not known. Sequenced: PBMCs or a T cell subset sorted from them (not recorded which). CDR3 sequence reads: CASAQDFSYNSPLHF. The CDR3 nucleotides read TGCGCCAGCGCTCAGGATTTCTCCTATAATTCACCCCTCCACTTT.